The 31 T cell receptor beta chains given below trace back to one sample, sequenced in a study of long-term antiretroviral therapy in people with HIV. Survey level was the resolution at which the v3.0 immunoSEQ assay ran. Measured with immunoSEQ multiplex PCR; TCRdb has only the in-frame clones, and not every one. The table lists tens of thousands of clones, 85% to 90% of them singletons. The sample consisted of unsorted PBMCs, taken 1.8 years before starting antiretroviral therapy. The source of these receptors is a woman in her 30s with HIV.

V gene TRBV7-2 combines with J gene TRBJ1-5, with 12 bases fitting TRBD1. Germline-derived CDR1 and CDR2 are SGHTA and FQGNSA. The V segment lost 0 bases and the J segment 2 bases; nucleotides outside the gene matches: 5. The CDR3 has 18 amino acids. CDR3 sequence: CASSLAGTGGLGNQPQHF. CDR3 DNA: TGTGCCAGCAGCTTAGCTGGGACAGGGGGCCTGGGCAATCAGCCCCAGCATTTT.

The chain carries TRBV6-1 and TRBJ2-1; the match to TRBD2 covers 8 bases. The CDR3 spans 13 residues. The trim removed 3 bases at V and 7 bases at J, leaving 2 bases unmatched. Per germline, CDR1 MNHNS and CDR2 SASEGT. The CDR3 protein is CASSDLAGNEQFF. The CDR3 DNA sequence: TGTGCCAGCAGTGATTTAGCGGGGAATGAGCAGTTCTTC.

The chain joins TRBV9 to TRBJ2-2; 7 bases are a match to TRBD2. Germline lookup yields CDR1 SGDLS and CDR2 YYNGEE. The ends lost 4 bases at V and 1 base at J; junction bases unmatched: 10. The CDR3 contains 17 residues. CDR3: CASSRAGVRVNTGELFF. The CDR3 DNA reads TGTGCCAGCAGCCGGGCGGGGGTCAGGGTGAACACCGGGGAGCTGTTTTTT.

J is TRBJ1-2 and V is TRBV6-6; the D gene is possibly TRBD1 (5 bases). Germline V gene sequence: CDR1 MNHNY, CDR2 SVGAGI (reference sequence). Trimming cost V 6 bases and J 7 bases, with 12 bases left between them. The CDR3 spans 12 residues. As DNA, the CDR3 is TGTGCCAGCAGCTGGACAAGGGCTGGCTACACCTTC. Protein: CASSWTRAGYTF.

The genes are TRBV20-1 and TRBJ1-1; D is undetermined. Germline V gene lookup returns CDR1 DFQATT and CDR2 SNEGSKA (reference sequence). This CDR3 has 11 residues. The germline V and J ends were trimmed by 5 bases and 6 bases, with 10 bases remaining between them. The CDR3 DNA is TGCAGTGCTTCCCCCTCCGCTGAAGCTTTCTTT. Its translation is CSASPSAEAFF.

V is TRBV9 and J is TRBJ2-3; D may be TRBD2 (6 bases). The germline V gene has CDR1 SGDLS and CDR2 YYNGEE. This CDR3 is built from 16 residues. With 0 bases removed from V and 2 bases from J, the gap between germline ends came to 13 bases. The DNA for the CDR3 is TGTGCCAGCAGCGTAGCTCCGGGACTGCCCACAGATACGCAGTATTTT. Protein product: CASSVAPGLPTDTQYF.

This chain links TRBV7-3 with TRBJ2-1; D is perhaps TRBD1 (6 bases). Trimming left V 6 bases short and J 3 bases short, with 15 bases between. The CDR3 length is 15 residues. Germline V gene lookup returns CDR1 SGHTA and CDR2 FQGTGA. CDR3 coding DNA: TGTGCCAGCAGTTCTAGACAGGCTCTCTACAATGAGCAGTTCTTC. Translation gives CASSSRQALYNEQFF.

This clone occurred once. The chain couples TRBV7-2 to TRBJ2-7; D gene unclear. Germline V gene sequence: CDR1 SGHTA, CDR2 FQGNSA. Trimming stripped 3 bases from V and 3 bases from J, with 12 bases between. The CDR3 is 14 amino acids. CDR3 loop: CASSFLPFYYEQYV. The DNA of the CDR3 is TGTGCCAGCAGCTTCCTTCCTTTCTACTACGAGCAGTACGTC.

The genes are TRBV7-2 and TRBJ2-1; D is ambiguous. The CDR3 covers 13 residues. Germline CDR1 reads SGHTA; CDR2 reads FQGNSA. The V and J ends lost 2 bases and 6 bases respectively, with 8 bases between them. The CDR3 coding sequence is TGTGCCAGCAGCTTAAAACTTTTCAATGAGCAGTTCTTC. Amino acid sequence: CASSLKLFNEQFF.

The chain couples TRBV5-1 to TRBJ1-5, with TRBD1 matching 11 bases. This CDR3 is 16 amino acids long. J gave up 8 bases and V 4 bases, and 11 bases lay outside the gene matches. CDR1 and CDR2 from the germline V gene are SGHRS and YFSETQ. CDR3 region: CASSLQPGQGGEPQHF. In DNA form, the CDR3 reads TGCGCCAGCAGCCTACAGCCGGGACAGGGGGGAGAGCCCCAGCATTTT.

The chain links TRBV6-1 to TRBJ2-7; 7 bases align to TRBD1. Germline values: CDR1 MNHNS, CDR2 SASEGT. V gave up 5 bases and J gave up 3 bases; unmatched junction bases: 4. This CDR3 has 13 residues. As DNA, the CDR3 is TGTGCCAGCAGTAAGGGACAGAACTACGAGCAGTACGTC. This gives the protein CASSKGQNYEQYV.

The chain's CDR3 is CASSLAMNTEAFF. The CDR3 DNA follows: TGTGCCAGCAGCTTAGCCATGAACACTGAAGCTTTCTTT. This chain connects TRBV7-2 to TRBJ1-1; D not resolved. The germline V and J ends were trimmed by 0 bases and 0 bases, with 2 bases remaining between them. The V gene's germline CDR1 is SGHTA and CDR2 FQGNSA. The CDR3 is 13 residues long.

In this sample, this clone turned up once. The V gene is TRBV9, the J gene TRBJ1-1; D might be TRBD1 (5 bases). The CDR3 runs 13 residues. CDR1 and CDR2 (germline): SGDLS, YYNGEE. The V end lost 1 base, the J end lost 3 bases, and 7 bases lay between the germline ends. As DNA, the CDR3 is TGTGCCAGCAGCGTATCAGGGTACACTGAAGCTTTCTTT. Translation: CASSVSGYTEAFF.

The chain links TRBV7-8 to TRBJ2-3; D is possibly TRBD2 (5 bases). The germline CDR1 and CDR2 sequences are SGHVS and FQNEAQ. The CDR3 is 15 amino acids. V was trimmed by 5 bases and J by 2 bases, leaving 14 bases between them. CDR3 bases: TGTGCCAGCAGCCCCTTTGAGCGGCTCACAGATACGCAGTATTTT. Protein product: CASSPFERLTDTQYF. Together with reference TRBV7-8 and TRBJ2-3, the CDR3 gives the full variable domain: GAGVSQSPRYKVAKRGQDVALRCDPISGHVSLFWYQQALGQGPEFLTYFQNEAQLDKSGLPSDRFFAERPEGSVSTLKIQRTQQEDSAVYLCASSPFERLTDTQYFGPGTRLTVL.

The chain combines TRBV5-1 with TRBJ1-1, with D unclear. The germline gives CDR1 SGHRS, CDR2 YFSETQ. This CDR3 region has 14 residues. The V gene lost 0 bases and the J gene lost 0 bases, with 6 bases spanning the gap. The CDR3 spells CASSLGSVNTEAFF. CDR3 nucleotides: TGCGCCAGCAGCTTGGGGTCGGTGAACACTGAAGCTTTCTTT.

This clone was detected a few times. This chain links TRBV30 with TRBJ2-5; 10 nucleotides agree with TRBD1. J gave up 5 bases and V 1 base, and 7 bases lay outside the gene matches. The CDR3 runs 15 residues. Germline CDR1 reads GTSNPN; CDR2 reads SVGIG (reference sequence). The CDR3 DNA follows: TGTGCCTGGAGTGCCCAGACAGGGGGCGTGGAGACCCAGTACTTC. Protein product: CAWSAQTGGVETQYF.

V gene TRBV5-1 combines with J gene TRBJ2-2; D not resolved. CDR1 is SGHRS, CDR2 YFSETQ, per germline. CDR3 length: 14 residues. Trimming stripped 2 bases from V and 6 bases from J, with 11 bases between. DNA for the CDR3: TGCGCCAGCAGCTTTACCTATCCCCCCGGGGAGCTGTTTTTT. It translates to CASSFTYPPGELFF.

The V gene is TRBV5-6, the J gene TRBJ2-3; D not resolved. The germline V gene has CDR1 SGHDT and CDR2 YYEEEE. Deletions cut 0 bases from V and 7 bases from J, with 12 bases between. CDR3 length: 14 residues. In nucleotides, the CDR3 is TGTGCCAGCAGCTTGGAGGGTTTCGCGCATACGCAGTATTTT. As protein: CASSLEGFAHTQYF. The complete variable domain, with remaining parts taken from reference TRBV5-6 and TRBJ2-3, reads DAGVTQSPTHLIKTRGQQVTLRCSPKSGHDTVSWYQQALGQGPQFIFQYYEEEERQRGNFPDRFSGHQFPNYSSELNVNALLLGDSALYLCASSLEGFAHTQYFGPGTRLTVL.

The chain has TRBV2 and TRBJ1-2; maybe TRBD1 (5 bases). This CDR3 is 13 amino acids long. The germline gives CDR1 SNHLY, CDR2 FYNNEI. Trimming took off 6 bases at V and 2 bases at J, with 10 bases between the two ends. The CDR3 here is CASSEQANYGYTF. CDR3 DNA sequence: TGTGCCAGCAGCGAACAGGCGAACTATGGCTACACCTTC.

In its sample, this clone was seen a few times. The rearrangement links TRBV2 to TRBJ1-2; D is uncertain. Trimming shortened V by 7 bases and J by 8 bases, and 23 bases separated the two germline ends. CDR1 is SNHLY and CDR2 is FYNNEI in the germline V gene. This CDR3 has 15 amino acids. CDR3 amino acids: CASTGPRGTLGGYTF. The CDR3 DNA reads as TGTGCCAGCACTGGACCGCGTGGCACCCTGGGGGGCTACACCTTC.

The chain joins TRBV4-1 to TRBJ1-1; no reliable D call. The CDR3 is 14 residues long. Germline-derived CDR1 and CDR2 are MGHRA and YSYEKL. Trimming shortened V by 5 bases and J by 0 bases, and 10 bases separated the two germline ends. CDR3 nucleotides: TGCGCCAGCAGCTACCGGGCGGTGAACACTGAAGCTTTCTTT. Its translation is CASSYRAVNTEAFF.

This clone occurred once. This chain connects TRBV30 to TRBJ2-7; TRBD1 matches 10 bases. The CDR3 length is 14 residues. The germline gives CDR1 GTSNPN, CDR2 SVGIG (reference sequence). V was clipped by 4 bases and J by 3 bases; unmatched bases: 6. As DNA, the CDR3 is TGTGCCTGGACTACCGGGACAGGGGTCTACGAGCAGTACTTC. It translates to CAWTTGTGVYEQYF.

V and J are TRBV5-5 and TRBJ2-3, with D maybe TRBD1 (7 bases). V was shortened by 2 bases and J by 11 bases, with 12 bases between the two germline ends. The germline gives CDR1 SGHKS, CDR2 YYEKEE (reference sequence). The CDR3 extends over 12 amino acids. CDR3 nucleotide sequence: TGTGCCAGCAGCTTAATCAGGGGGGAGCAGTATTTT. This codes for CASSLIRGEQYF.

The chain has TRBV5-5 and TRBJ1-6; no clear D gene. CDR3 length: 19 residues. Germline values: CDR1 SGHKS, CDR2 YYEKEE (reference sequence). Trimming took 2 bases from V and 0 from J, leaving 18 bases between them. As DNA, the CDR3 is TGTGCCAGCAGCTTAACCCCCTTGGACCTCGGCTCCTATAATTCACCCCTCCACTTT. It encodes CASSLTPLDLGSYNSPLHF.

The rearrangement uses TRBV4-1 and TRBJ1-4; D gene uncertain. Germline-derived CDR1 and CDR2 are MGHRA and YSYEKL. V dropped 1 base and J dropped 3 bases, with 9 bases sitting between them. CDR3 length: 15 amino acids. The CDR3 DNA reads as TGCGCCAGCAGCCAAGCGGGGTTCGCTAATGAAAAACTGTTTTTT. Its translation is CASSQAGFANEKLFF.

The CDR3 sequence: CAWNYFTYNEQFF. In DNA form, the CDR3 reads TGTGCCTGGAATTACTTTACCTACAATGAGCAGTTCTTC. This rearrangement joins TRBV30 to TRBJ2-1; D gene unclear. The CDR3 runs to 13 residues. Germline values: CDR1 GTSNPN, CDR2 SVGIG (reference sequence). With 4 bases removed from V and 2 bases from J, the gap between germline ends came to 9 bases.

This chain links TRBV11-2 with TRBJ2-4, with D possibly matching TRBD2 (6 bases). Trimming cost V 2 bases and J 0 bases, with 14 bases left between them. The CDR3 has 17 residues. Germline CDR1 is SGHAT and CDR2 is FQNNGV. CDR3 DNA: TGTGCCAGCAGCTTAAAAGGCGGGGACCTAGCCAAAAACATTCAGTACTTC. It yields the protein CASSLKGGDLAKNIQYF.

Written as DNA, the CDR3 is TGTGCCAGCAGCTTAATGGCAGACTATGGCTACACCTTC. It is translated as CASSLMADYGYTF. V gene TRBV7-8 combines with J gene TRBJ1-2; D call uncertain. This CDR3 region has 13 residues. The germline gives CDR1 SGHVS, CDR2 FQNEAQ. V lost 2 bases, J lost 3 bases, and 7 bases lay in between.

The chain uses TRBV4-2 and TRBJ2-1; TRBD2 agrees at 8 bases. The V and J ends lost 4 bases and 0 bases, in that order; junction bases with no gene match: 8. The germline CDR1 and CDR2 sequences are LGHNA and YNFKEQ. The CDR3 totals 17 residues. The CDR3 DNA is TGTGCCAGCAGCCTCCACCCTGGGACTAGCTCCTACAATGAGCAGTTCTTC. Its protein product is CASSLHPGTSSYNEQFF.

J is TRBJ2-1 and V is TRBV7-2, with unresolved D. The length of the CDR3 is 14 residues. Germline loops: CDR1 SGHTA, CDR2 FQGNSA. Trimming took off 3 bases at V and 4 bases at J, with 10 bases between the two ends. CDR3 amino acids: CASSFDGRYNEQFF. As DNA, the CDR3 is TGTGCCAGCAGCTTTGACGGGCGATACAATGAGCAGTTCTTC. The full variable domain, with the rest looked up from reference TRBV7-2 and TRBJ2-1, is GAGVSQSPSNKVTEKGKDVELRCDPISGHTALYWYRQSLGQGLEFLIYFQGNSAPDKSGLPSDRFSAERTGGSVSTLTIQRTQQEDSAVYLCASSFDGRYNEQFFGPGTRLTVL.

The chain carries TRBV6-5 and TRBJ1-4; the D is unclear. V lost 2 bases, J lost 2 bases, and 9 bases lay in between. Germline values: CDR1 MNHEY, CDR2 SVGAGI. This CDR3 comprises 15 residues. This chain's CDR3 is CASSYEAVTNEKLFF. The CDR3 nucleotides are TGTGCCAGCAGTTACGAGGCAGTCACTAATGAAAAACTGTTTTTT.